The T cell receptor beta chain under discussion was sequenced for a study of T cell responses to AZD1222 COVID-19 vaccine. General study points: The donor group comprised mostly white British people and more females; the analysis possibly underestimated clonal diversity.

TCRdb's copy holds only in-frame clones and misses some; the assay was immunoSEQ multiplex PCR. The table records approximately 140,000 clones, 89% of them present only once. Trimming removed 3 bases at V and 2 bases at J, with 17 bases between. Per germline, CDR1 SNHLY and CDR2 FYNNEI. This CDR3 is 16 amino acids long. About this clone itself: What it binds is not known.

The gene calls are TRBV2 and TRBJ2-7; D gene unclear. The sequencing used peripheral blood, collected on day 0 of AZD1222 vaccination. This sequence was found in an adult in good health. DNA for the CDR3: TGTGCCAGCAGTGACAGCCCCTTGGGGTATACCTACGAGCAGTACTTC. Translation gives CASSDSPLGYTYEQYF.